This TCR beta chain was recovered during a study of T cells in localized non-small cell lung cancer. Germline CDR1 MNHEY, CDR2 SVGAGI. This CDR3 contains 14 residues. Trimming cost V 0 bases and J 8 bases; bases outside gene matches: 4. Study-level points and caveats: Appearing in adjacent lung were a median roughly 60 of the top 100 tumor clones. Heterogeneity within the tumor remains possible, as just one region underwent sequencing.

Method: immunoSEQ multiplex PCR; TCRdb's copy keeps in-frame clones and lacks some. This repertoire shows 20,000 to 25,000 clones, roughly 84% found once; its top ten account for over 25%. As for this clone: As yet, its antigen is unknown.

The clonotype comes from a male donor at least 60 years old with stage I squamous cell lung carcinoma. The chain recombines TRBV6-5 with TRBJ1-2, with 9 bases identical to TRBD1. The sample here was peripheral blood, taken before any cancer treatment. The CDR3 loop is CASSYSGQGLGYTF. The DNA for the CDR3 is TGTGCCAGCAGTTACTCGGGACAGGGATTAGGCTACACCTTC.